This entry is about one TCR beta chain. The antigen is not known. Sequenced by immunoSEQ multiplex PCR; TCRdb stores in-frame clones only, minus some. Of about 700,000 clones in the sample, over 65% are singletons; the top ten hold 1.5% to 2%. All donors were healthy HIV-negative adults lacking recent acute infections or vaccinations. This record comes from a study of shared clonotypes between healthy human individuals. Losses at the gene ends were 5 bases for V and 1 base for J; bases not matched to a gene: 5. Germline loops: CDR1 SEHNR, CDR2 FQNEAQ (reference sequence). The CDR3 extends over 15 amino acids. General study findings and limits: For naive CD4 cells, approximately 4.7% of clonotypes were shared across a handful of donors. Specimens sampled were limited to blood, with tissue repertoires likely differing.

This clonotype was obtained from a woman aged 25 to 39 in good health. Sequenced: memory CD4+ T cells sorted from blood. Subset reported: CD45RA-negative fraction. V and J are TRBV7-9 and TRBJ2-1; 7 bases fit TRBD2. The CDR3 DNA is TGTGCCAGCAGCCCAGCGGGAAGGTCCTACAATGAGCAGTTCTTC. Amino acid sequence: CASSPAGRSYNEQFF.